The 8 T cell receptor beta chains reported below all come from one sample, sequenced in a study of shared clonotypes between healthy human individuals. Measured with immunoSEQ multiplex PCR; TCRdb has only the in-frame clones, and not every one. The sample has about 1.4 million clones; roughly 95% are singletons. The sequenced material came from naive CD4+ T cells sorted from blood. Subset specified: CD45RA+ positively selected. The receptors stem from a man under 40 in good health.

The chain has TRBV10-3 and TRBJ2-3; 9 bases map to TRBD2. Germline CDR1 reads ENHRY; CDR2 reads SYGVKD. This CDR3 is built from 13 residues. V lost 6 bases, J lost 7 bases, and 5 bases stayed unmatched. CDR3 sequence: CAIRGGRANTQYF. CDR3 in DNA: TGTGCCATCAGAGGCGGGAGGGCAAATACGCAGTATTTT.

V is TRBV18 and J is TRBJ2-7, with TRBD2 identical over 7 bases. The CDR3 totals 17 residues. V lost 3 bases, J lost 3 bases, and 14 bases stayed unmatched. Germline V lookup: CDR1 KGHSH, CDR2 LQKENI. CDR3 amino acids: CASSPISTSGTHYEQYF. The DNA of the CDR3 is TGTGCCAGCTCACCCATAAGTACCAGCGGGACCCACTACGAGCAGTACTTC.

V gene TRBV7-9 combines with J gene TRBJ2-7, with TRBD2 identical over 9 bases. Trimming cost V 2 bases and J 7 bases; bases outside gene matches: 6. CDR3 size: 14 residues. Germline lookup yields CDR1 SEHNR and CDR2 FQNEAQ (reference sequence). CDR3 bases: TGTGCCAGCAGCTTATGGGCTAGCGGGACAGAGCAGTACTTC. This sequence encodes CASSLWASGTEQYF. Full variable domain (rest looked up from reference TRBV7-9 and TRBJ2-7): DTGVSQNPRHKITKRGQNVTFRCDPISEHNRLYWYRQTLGQGPEFLTYFQNEAQLEKSRLLSDRFSAERPKGSFSTLEIQRTEQGDSAMYLCASSLWASGTEQYFGPGTRLTVT.

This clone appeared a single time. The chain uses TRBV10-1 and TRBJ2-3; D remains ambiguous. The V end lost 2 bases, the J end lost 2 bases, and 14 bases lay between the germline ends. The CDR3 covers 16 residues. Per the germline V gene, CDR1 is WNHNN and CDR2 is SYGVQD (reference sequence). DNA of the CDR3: TGCGCCAGCAGTGAGGGGCCAGCTAACCCCACAGATACGCAGTATTTT. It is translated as CASSEGPANPTDTQYF.

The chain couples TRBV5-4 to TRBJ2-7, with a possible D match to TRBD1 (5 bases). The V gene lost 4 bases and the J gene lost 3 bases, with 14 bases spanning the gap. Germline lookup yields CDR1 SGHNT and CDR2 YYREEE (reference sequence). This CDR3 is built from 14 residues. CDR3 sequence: CASSTGWTDYEQYF. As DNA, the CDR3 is TGTGCCAGCAGCACAGGTTGGACGGACTACGAGCAGTACTTC.

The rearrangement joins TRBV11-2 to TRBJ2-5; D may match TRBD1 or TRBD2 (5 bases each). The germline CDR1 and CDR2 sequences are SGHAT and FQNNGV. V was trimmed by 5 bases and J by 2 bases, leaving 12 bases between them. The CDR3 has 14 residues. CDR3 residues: CASSPLEGQETQYF. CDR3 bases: TGTGCCAGCAGCCCTCTCGAGGGGCAAGAGACCCAGTACTTC.

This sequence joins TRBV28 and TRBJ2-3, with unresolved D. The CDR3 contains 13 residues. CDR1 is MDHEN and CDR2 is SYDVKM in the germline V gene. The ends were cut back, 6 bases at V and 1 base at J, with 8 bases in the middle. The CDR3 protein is CASSGSRTDTQYF. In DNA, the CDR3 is TGTGCCAGCAGCGGTAGCCGCACAGATACGCAGTATTTT.

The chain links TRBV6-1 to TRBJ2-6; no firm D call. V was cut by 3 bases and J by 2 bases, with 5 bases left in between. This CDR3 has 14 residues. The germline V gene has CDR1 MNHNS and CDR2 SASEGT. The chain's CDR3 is CASSDLPGANVLTF. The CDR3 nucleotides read TGTGCCAGCAGTGATTTGCCTGGGGCCAACGTCCTGACTTTC.